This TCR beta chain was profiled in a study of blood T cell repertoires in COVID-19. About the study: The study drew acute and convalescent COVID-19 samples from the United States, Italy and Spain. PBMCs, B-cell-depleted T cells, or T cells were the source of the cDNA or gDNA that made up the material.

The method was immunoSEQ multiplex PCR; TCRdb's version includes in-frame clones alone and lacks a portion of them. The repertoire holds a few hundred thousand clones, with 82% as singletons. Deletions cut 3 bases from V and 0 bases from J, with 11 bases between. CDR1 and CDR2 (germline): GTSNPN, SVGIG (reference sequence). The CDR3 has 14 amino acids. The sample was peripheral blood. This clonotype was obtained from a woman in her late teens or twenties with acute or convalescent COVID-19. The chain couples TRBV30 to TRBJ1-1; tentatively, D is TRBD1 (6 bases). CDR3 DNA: TGTGCCTGGAGCCCGGGACACCTGAACACTGAAGCTTTCTTT. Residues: CAWSPGHLNTEAFF.